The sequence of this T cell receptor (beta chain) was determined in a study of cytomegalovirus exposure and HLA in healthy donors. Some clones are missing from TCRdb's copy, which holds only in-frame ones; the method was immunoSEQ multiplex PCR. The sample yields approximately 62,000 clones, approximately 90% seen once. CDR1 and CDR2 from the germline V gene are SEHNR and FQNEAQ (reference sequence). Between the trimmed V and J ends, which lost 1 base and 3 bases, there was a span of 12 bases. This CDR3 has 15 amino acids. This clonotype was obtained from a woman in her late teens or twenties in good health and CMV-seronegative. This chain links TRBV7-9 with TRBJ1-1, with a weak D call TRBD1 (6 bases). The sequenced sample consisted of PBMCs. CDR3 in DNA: TGTGCCAGCAGCTTAGATACAGGGTGGGACACTGAAGCTTTCTTT. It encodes CASSLDTGWDTEAFF.